The 20 T cell receptor beta chains below come from one sample, sequenced in a study of T-cell reconstitution after alpha-beta-depleted transplantation in children (dated by TCRdb to between 2015 and 2016). Libraries were made using PCR. Instrument on record: Illumina HiSeq 2500. Molecular barcoding was employed in the preparation of TCR libraries, with unique molecular identifiers being used to normalize TCRbeta repertoire quantification. TCRdb reprocessing: public reads trimmed at Q25 with fastp, clones called with MiXCR, in-frame beta chains kept. Rows with one shared CDR3 protein collapse into an entry with the most common genes and DNA. This sample is represented by hundreds of thousands of distinct CDR3 sequences; around 13% of them were singletons. The top ten hold 0.79% of the sample. The treatment or condition label, as the study defines it: allogeneic hematopoietic cell transplantation with graft depleted of TCRalphabeta T cells and CD19 B cells.

The sample in question was PBMCs, obtained before TCRalphabeta/CD19-depleted stem cell transplant. These receptors came from a girl aged 2 to 9 with congenital amegakaryocytic thrombocytopenia, due to receive a stem cell transplant.

This clonotype has a handful of counts. The rearrangement joins TRBV15 to TRBJ2-1; perhaps TRBD2 as D (6 bases). V gave up 4 bases and J gave up 9 bases, with 13 bases separating them. Germline-derived CDR1 and CDR2 are LNHNV and YYDKDF (reference sequence). This CDR3 has 13 residues. The CDR3: CATSTRLGPEQFF. The CDR3 bases are TGTGCCACCAGCACTAGACTAGGGCCTGAGCAGTTCTTC.

V gene TRBV15 combines with J gene TRBJ1-5; D remains unclear. The CDR3 has 14 amino acids. Trimming took off 5 bases at V and 0 bases at J, with 8 bases between the two ends. Germline loops: CDR1 LNHNV, CDR2 YYDKDF (reference sequence). This CDR3 is CATSQQLSNQPQHF. The CDR3 nucleotides are TGTGCCACCAGCCAACAGCTTAGCAATCAGCCCCAGCATTTT.

This clonotype is a singleton in its sample. V gene TRBV12-3 or TRBV12-4 combines with J gene TRBJ2-7, with 13 positions matching TRBD2. The V and J ends lost 5 bases and 4 bases, in that order; junction bases with no gene match: 11. The CDR3 is 17 residues long. This CDR3 reads CASSPLIGLAGDYEQYF. The CDR3 DNA follows: TGTGCCAGCAGTCCACTCATCGGACTAGCGGGAGATTACGAGCAGTACTTC.

V gene TRBV20-1 combines with J gene TRBJ2-7; 16 positions match TRBD2. CDR3 length: 18 residues. V dropped 2 bases and J dropped 6; count of bases not matched to a gene: 13. Looked up from germline, CDR1 is DFQATT and CDR2 is SNEGSKA (reference sequence). CDR3 bases: TGCAGTGCTAGACCGGGACTAGCGGGAGGGGTTTCATCGCTCGAGCAGTACTTC. Its translation: CSARPGLAGGVSSLEQYF.

This clonotype was detected only a few times. This chain links TRBV9 with TRBJ2-1, with a weak D call TRBD2 (5 bases). CDR3 length equals 13 residues. Looked up from germline, CDR1 is SGDLS and CDR2 is YYNGEE. Trimming removed 1 base from V and 7 bases from J, with 9 bases in between. DNA of the CDR3: TGTGCCAGCAGCGTAACTGGGAGTAATGAGCAGTTCTTC. This translates into CASSVTGSNEQFF.

This clonotype was observed many times. The gene calls are TRBV5-1 and TRBJ2-1; unclear D gene. The CDR3 length is 17 residues. Looked up from germline, CDR1 is SGHRS and CDR2 is YFSETQ. With 4 bases removed from V and 7 bases from J, the gap between germline ends came to 24 bases. The CDR3 coding sequence is TGCGCCAGCAGCCCGACGTTATTGCTAGGCGTCGGGAATGAGCAGTTCTTC. Amino acids: CASSPTLLLGVGNEQFF.

V gene TRBV5-1 combines with J gene TRBJ2-2; D call uncertain. Trimming left V 4 bases short and J 6 bases short, with 7 bases between. In germline, CDR1 is SGHRS, CDR2 YFSETQ. This CDR3 contains 12 residues. CDR3 bases: TGCGCCAGCAGCGATAATCCCGGGGAGCTGTTTTTT. Its protein is CASSDNPGELFF.

This clonotype was detected many times. V usage is TRBV20-1 and J usage is TRBJ2-7; the match to TRBD2 covers 7 bases. The CDR3 totals 16 residues. Germline V lookup: CDR1 DFQATT, CDR2 SNEGSKA (reference sequence). V dropped 1 base and J dropped 4; count of bases not matched to a gene: 13. CDR3 in DNA: TGCAGTGCTAGAGTCGGGGGGACCGGGGAAGTATACGAGCAGTACTTC. It codes for CSARVGGTGEVYEQYF.

The chain has TRBV20-1 and TRBJ2-7, with 10 bases identical to TRBD2. The CDR3 spans 15 residues. Per the germline V gene, CDR1 is DFQATT and CDR2 is SNEGSKA (reference sequence). Trimming removed 3 bases from V and 3 bases from J; junction bases left unmatched: 8. CDR3 amino acids: CSARTSGRKYYEQYF. The DNA of the CDR3 is TGCAGTGCTAGGACTAGCGGGCGAAAGTACTACGAGCAGTACTTC.

In its sample, this clonotype was seen a few times. The rearrangement links TRBV6-5 to TRBJ2-3; 10 bases agree with TRBD2. The V and J ends lost 2 bases and 1 base, in that order; junction bases with no gene match: 9. Germline lookup yields CDR1 MNHEY and CDR2 SVGAGI. There are 18 residues in the CDR3. The CDR3 sequence: CASSYILAGDLGTDTQYF. CDR3 nucleotides: TGTGCCAGCAGTTACATCCTAGCGGGAGACTTAGGCACAGATACGCAGTATTTT.

This clonotype was seen at least ten times. The chain recombines TRBV18 with TRBJ2-7; TRBD1 might be the D (5 bases). Trimming took 5 bases from V and 5 from J, leaving 13 bases between them. The CDR3 is 13 amino acids. Looked up from germline, CDR1 is KGHSH and CDR2 is LQKENI. The CDR3 is CASSDGRADEQYF. The DNA of the CDR3 is TGTGCCAGCTCAGACGGCAGGGCAGACGAGCAGTACTTC.

This clonotype was seen more than once but under ten times. The V and J genes are TRBV10-3 and TRBJ2-1; 9 nucleotides agree with TRBD2. Germline CDR1 reads ENHRY; CDR2 reads SYGVKD. V trimming: 11 bases; J trimming: 9 bases; junction bases outside the gene matches: 11. The length of the CDR3 is 13 residues. CDR3 sequence reads: CAALAGDKPEQFF. CDR3 nucleotide sequence: TGTGCCGCGTTAGCGGGAGATAAGCCTGAGCAGTTCTTC.

This clonotype was counted at least ten times. This rearrangement joins TRBV29-1 to TRBJ2-1; no clear D. Per the germline V gene, CDR1 is SQVTM and CDR2 is ANQGSEA. V lost 4 bases, J lost 6 bases, and 16 bases lay in between. The CDR3 is made up of 14 amino acids. CDR3 DNA: TGCAGCGTTGGTGCCTGGGATCTAATCAATGAGCAGTTCTTC. It is translated as CSVGAWDLINEQFF.

As regards this clonotype: A much larger clone differs by one base, so this may be a read error. V is TRBV10-3 and J is TRBJ2-1, with TRBD2 matching over 8 bases. CDR1 and CDR2 (germline): ENHRY, SYGVKD. V gave up 0 bases and J gave up 9 bases; unmatched junction bases: 4. The CDR3 is 14 amino acids. CDR3 nucleotide sequence: TGTGCCATCAGTGAGTCGAGCGGGGGTCTTGAGCAGTTCTTC. Its translation is CAISESSGGLEQFF.

This clonotype has ten or more counts. The chain carries TRBV5-1 and TRBJ2-2, with D perhaps TRBD1 (6 bases). Germline V lookup: CDR1 SGHRS, CDR2 YFSETQ. The CDR3 consists of 16 residues. Deletions cut 4 bases from V and 1 base from J, with 14 bases between. The DNA for the CDR3 is TGCGCCAGCAGCCCCCGGACAGATATGAACACCGGGGAGCTGTTTTTT. Protein: CASSPRTDMNTGELFF.

In the case of this clonotype: Since a much larger clone is just one base distant, this may be a read error. In DNA, the CDR3 is TGTGCCAGCTCACCGTGGAGGGCTAGCGACGGTGACCAGTTCTTC. This encodes CASSPWRASDGDQFF. V is TRBV18 and J is TRBJ2-1; maybe TRBD2 (6 bases). Germline CDR1 and CDR2: KGHSH and LQKENI. The germline V and J ends were trimmed by 3 bases and 13 bases, with 22 bases remaining between them. CDR3 length: 15 amino acids.

This clonotype showed up just a few times. An end of the junction differs from the germline gene, which may be a read error. The chain carries TRBV2 and TRBJ2-4; D call uncertain. The CDR3 length is 11 residues. Germline CDR1 is SNHLY and CDR2 is FYNNEI. In DNA form, the CDR3 reads TGTGCCAGCAGTGAATTTGGTTCCGGCCGGTTC. It encodes CASSEFGSGRF.

This clonotype was picked up many times. The chain couples TRBV20-1 to TRBJ2-5; 7 bases are shared with TRBD2. The V segment lost 6 bases and the J segment 4 bases; nucleotides outside the gene matches: 11. Germline V gives CDR1 DFQATT, CDR2 SNEGSKA (reference sequence). The CDR3 has 14 residues. The CDR3 bases are TGCAGTGCGAGGAGGGACTATCAAGGAGAGACCCAGTACTTC. Amino acid sequence: CSARRDYQGETQYF.

About this clonotype itself: One base away lies a much larger clone, so this may be a sequencing read error. The V and J genes are TRBV5-1 and TRBJ2-1; weak D call: TRBD2 (5 bases). Trimming removed 4 bases from V and 7 bases from J, with 24 bases in between. Germline CDR1 is SGHRS and CDR2 is YFSETQ. This CDR3 has 17 residues. DNA of the CDR3: TGCGCCAGCAGCCCACCGGTGCTCCGACTAACGCTAAATGAGCAGTTCTTC. Its translation is CASSPPVLRLTLNEQFF.

The table lists this clonotype with many counts. The J gene is TRBJ1-1, the V gene TRBV7-2; D call uncertain. Germline V gene sequence: CDR1 SGHTA, CDR2 FQGNSA. The CDR3 totals 13 residues. Trimming removed 2 bases from V and 6 bases from J, with 10 bases in between. The CDR3 protein is CASSLIQRSEAFF. The CDR3, as DNA: TGTGCCAGCAGCTTAATCCAGCGTTCTGAAGCTTTCTTT.